This T cell receptor (beta chain) emerged from a study of T-cell reconstitution after alpha-beta-depleted transplantation in children. Study-wide results and limits: There were reportedly several hundred expanded graft clones from which alpha-beta T cells came about two months after transplant. T cells produced anew were the main source of T-cell counts and diversity one year after transplant.

Preparation of the TCRbeta library was carried out with unique molecular identifiers. TCRdb fed the PCR reads into MiXCR, producing one record per CDR3 protein. The table shows some 830,000 distinct CDR3 sequences, with about 16% occurring only once. On this clonotype: Its matching antigen is unknown.

Sequences were derived from PBMCs, mostly from graft donor cells, sampled 360 days after TCRalphabeta/CD19-depleted stem cell transplant. The receptor's source is a male patient younger than 18 who had a stem cell transplant for acute lymphoblastic leukemia, so the T cells may come from the graft donor.

CDR3 coding DNA: TGTGCCAGCAATGGGGATAGCAATCAGCCCCAGCATTTT. Translated: CASNGDSNQPQHF. This chain joins TRBV2 and TRBJ1-5; D gene ambiguous. CDR1 and CDR2 from the germline V gene are SNHLY and FYNNEI. This CDR3 region has 13 residues. The ends were cut back, 7 bases at V and 0 bases at J, with 7 bases in the middle.